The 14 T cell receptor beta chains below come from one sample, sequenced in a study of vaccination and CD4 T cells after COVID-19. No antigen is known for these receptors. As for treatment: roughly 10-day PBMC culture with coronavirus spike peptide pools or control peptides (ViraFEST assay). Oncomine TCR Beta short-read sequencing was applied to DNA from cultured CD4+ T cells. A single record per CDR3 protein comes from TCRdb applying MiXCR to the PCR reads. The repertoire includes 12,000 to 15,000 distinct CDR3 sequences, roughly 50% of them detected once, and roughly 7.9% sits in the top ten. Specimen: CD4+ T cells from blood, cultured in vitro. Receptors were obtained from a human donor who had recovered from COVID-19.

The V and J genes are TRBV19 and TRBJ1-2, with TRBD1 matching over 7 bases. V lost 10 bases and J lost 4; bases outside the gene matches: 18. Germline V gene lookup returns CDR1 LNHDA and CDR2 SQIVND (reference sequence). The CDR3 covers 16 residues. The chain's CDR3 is CATKSAFWDRLYGYTF. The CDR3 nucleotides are TGTGCCACCAAATCAGCATTTTGGGACAGACTCTATGGCTACACCTTC.

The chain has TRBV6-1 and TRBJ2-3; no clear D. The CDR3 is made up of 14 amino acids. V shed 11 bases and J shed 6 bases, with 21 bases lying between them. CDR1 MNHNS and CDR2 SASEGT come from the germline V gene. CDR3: CACSSSGEGDTQYF. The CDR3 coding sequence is TGTGCCTGCTCATCGTCCGGAGAAGGGGATACGCAGTATTTT.

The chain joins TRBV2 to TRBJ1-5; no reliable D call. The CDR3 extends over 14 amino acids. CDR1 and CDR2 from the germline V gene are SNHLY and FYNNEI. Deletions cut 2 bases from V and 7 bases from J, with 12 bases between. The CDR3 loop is CASSESGDIQPQHF. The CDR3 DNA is TGTGCCAGCAGTGAATCTGGGGATATCCAGCCCCAGCATTTT.

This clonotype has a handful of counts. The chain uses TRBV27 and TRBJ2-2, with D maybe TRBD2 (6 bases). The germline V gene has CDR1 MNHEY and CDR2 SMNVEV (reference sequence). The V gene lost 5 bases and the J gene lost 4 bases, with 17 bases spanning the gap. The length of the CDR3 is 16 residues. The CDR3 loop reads CASSITPGGGTGELFF. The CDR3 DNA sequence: TGTGCCAGCAGTATCACCCCCGGGGGAGGCACCGGGGAGCTGTTTTTT.

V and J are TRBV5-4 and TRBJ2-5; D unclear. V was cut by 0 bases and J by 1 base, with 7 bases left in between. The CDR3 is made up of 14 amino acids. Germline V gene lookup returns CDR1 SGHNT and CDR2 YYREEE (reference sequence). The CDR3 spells CASSLGRRQETQYF. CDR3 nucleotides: TGTGCCAGCAGCTTGGGACGCCGCCAAGAGACCCAGTACTTC.

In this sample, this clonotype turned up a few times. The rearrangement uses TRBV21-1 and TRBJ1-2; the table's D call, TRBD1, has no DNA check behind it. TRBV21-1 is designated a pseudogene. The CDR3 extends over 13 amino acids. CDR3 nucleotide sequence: TGTGCCAGGGGTCAACAGGGAAAGGATGGCTACACCTTC. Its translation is CARGQQGKDGYTF.

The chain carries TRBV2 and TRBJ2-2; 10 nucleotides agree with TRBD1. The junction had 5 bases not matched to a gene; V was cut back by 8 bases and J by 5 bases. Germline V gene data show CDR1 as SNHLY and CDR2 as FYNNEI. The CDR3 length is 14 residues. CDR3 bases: TGTGCCAGCTCAGGACAGGGGGTAACCGGGGAGCTGTTTTTT. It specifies CASSGQGVTGELFF.

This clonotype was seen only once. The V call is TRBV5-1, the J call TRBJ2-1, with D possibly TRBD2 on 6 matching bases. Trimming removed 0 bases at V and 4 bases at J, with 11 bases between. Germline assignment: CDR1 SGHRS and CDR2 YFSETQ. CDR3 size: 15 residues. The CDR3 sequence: CASSLELGGYNEQFF. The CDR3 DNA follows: TGCGCCAGCAGCTTGGAGTTGGGGGGTTACAATGAGCAGTTCTTC.

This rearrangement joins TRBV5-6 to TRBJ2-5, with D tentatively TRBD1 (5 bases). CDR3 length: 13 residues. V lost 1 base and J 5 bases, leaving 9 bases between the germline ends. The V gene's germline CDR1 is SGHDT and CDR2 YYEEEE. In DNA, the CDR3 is TGTGCCAGCAGCTTGACAGGATCGGAGACCCAGTACTTC. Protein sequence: CASSLTGSETQYF.

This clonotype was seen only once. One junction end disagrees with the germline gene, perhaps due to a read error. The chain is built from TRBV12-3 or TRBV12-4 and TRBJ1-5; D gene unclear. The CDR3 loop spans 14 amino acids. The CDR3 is CDSSPRMGNQPQHF. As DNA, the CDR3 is TGTGACAGCAGTCCCCGGATGGGCAATCAGCCCCAGCATTTT.

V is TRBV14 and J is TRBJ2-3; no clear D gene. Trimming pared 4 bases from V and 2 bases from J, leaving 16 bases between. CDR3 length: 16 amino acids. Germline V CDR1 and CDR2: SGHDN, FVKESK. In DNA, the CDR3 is TGTGCCAGCAGCCCCCCCAGGATGCGGCACACAGATACGCAGTATTTT. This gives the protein CASSPPRMRHTDTQYF.

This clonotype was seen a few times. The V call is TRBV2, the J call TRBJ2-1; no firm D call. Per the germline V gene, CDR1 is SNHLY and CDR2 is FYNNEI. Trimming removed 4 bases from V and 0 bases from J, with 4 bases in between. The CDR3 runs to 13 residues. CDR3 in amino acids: CASSANSYNEQFF. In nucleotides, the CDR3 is TGTGCCAGCAGTGCCAACTCCTACAATGAGCAGTTCTTC.

The CDR3: CASSWFGTGGSGNTIYF. Here the CDR3 DNA reads TGTGCCAGCAGCTGGTTTGGGACAGGGGGATCTGGAAACACCATATATTTT. This rearrangement joins TRBV7-2 to TRBJ1-3; 11 bases line up with TRBD1. The CDR3 runs 17 residues. With V trimmed by 4 bases and J by 1 base, 6 bases remained unmatched. Germline CDR1 SGHTA, CDR2 FQGNSA.

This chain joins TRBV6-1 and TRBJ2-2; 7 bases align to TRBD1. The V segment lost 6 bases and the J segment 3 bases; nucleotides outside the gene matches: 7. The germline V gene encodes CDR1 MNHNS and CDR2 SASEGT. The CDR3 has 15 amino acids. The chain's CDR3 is CASRTGISDTGELFF. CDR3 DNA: TGTGCCAGCAGGACAGGGATTTCGGACACCGGGGAGCTGTTTTTT.